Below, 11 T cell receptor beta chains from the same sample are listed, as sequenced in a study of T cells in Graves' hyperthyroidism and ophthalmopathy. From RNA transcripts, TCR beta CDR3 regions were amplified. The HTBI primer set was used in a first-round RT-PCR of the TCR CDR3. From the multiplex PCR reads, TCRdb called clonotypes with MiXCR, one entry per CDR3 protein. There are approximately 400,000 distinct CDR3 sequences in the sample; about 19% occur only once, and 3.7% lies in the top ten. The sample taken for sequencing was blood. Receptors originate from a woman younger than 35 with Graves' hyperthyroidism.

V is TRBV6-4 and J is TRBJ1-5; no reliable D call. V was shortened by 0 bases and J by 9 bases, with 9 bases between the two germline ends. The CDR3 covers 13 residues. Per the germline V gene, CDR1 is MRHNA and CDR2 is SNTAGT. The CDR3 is CASSDSAIVPQHF. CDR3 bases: TGTGCCAGCAGTGACTCTGCAATAGTGCCCCAGCATTTT.

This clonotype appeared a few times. DNA of the CDR3: TGCAGTGCTAGAGAGGTAGGGATCGACACTGAAGCTTTCTTT. Its protein product is CSAREVGIDTEAFF. This chain links TRBV20-1 with TRBJ1-1; D is uncertain. Trimming pared 0 bases from V and 3 bases from J, leaving 11 bases between. CDR1 and CDR2 from the germline V gene are DFQATT and SNEGSKA (reference sequence). The CDR3 contains 14 residues.

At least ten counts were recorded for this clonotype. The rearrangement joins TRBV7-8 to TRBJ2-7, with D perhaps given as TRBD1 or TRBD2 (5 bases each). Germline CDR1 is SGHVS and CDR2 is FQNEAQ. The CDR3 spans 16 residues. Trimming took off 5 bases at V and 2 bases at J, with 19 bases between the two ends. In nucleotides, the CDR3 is TGTGCCAGCAGCATTAGAAATGGGGGATCGACCTACGAGCAGTACTTC. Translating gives CASSIRNGGSTYEQYF.

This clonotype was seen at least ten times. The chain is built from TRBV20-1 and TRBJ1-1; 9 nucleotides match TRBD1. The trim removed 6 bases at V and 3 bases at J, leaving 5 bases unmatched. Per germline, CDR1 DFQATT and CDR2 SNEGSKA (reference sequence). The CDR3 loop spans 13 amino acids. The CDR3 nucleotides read TGCAGTGCCCGGACAGGGGAGTACACTGAAGCTTTCTTT. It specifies CSARTGEYTEAFF.

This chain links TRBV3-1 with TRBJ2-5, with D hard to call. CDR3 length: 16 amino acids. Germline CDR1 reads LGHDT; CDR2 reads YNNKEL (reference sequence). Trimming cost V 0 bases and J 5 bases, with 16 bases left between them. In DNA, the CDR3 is TGTGCCAGCAGCCAAGATCTCCGCCCCTCAAGGGAGACCCAGTACTTC. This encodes CASSQDLRPSRETQYF.

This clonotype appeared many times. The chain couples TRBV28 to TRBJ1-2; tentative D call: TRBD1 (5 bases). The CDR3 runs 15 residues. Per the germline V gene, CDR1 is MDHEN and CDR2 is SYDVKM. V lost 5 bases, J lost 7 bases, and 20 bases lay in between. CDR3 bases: TGTGCCAGCAGTCCCTCGGGACTAACGCGAGCTGGCTACACCTTC. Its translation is CASSPSGLTRAGYTF.

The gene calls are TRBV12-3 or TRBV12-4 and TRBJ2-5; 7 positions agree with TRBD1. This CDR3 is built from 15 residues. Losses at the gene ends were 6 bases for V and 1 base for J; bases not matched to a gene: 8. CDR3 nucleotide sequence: TGTGCCAGCAGAGCAGCCGCAGGGGGCCAAGAGACCCAGTACTTC. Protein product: CASRAAAGGQETQYF.

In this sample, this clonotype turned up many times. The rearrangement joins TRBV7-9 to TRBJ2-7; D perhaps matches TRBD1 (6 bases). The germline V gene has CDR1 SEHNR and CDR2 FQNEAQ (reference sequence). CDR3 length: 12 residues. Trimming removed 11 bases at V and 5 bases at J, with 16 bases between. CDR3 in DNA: TGTGCCGAAGAACAGGGTAACAACGAGCAGTACTTC. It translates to CAEEQGNNEQYF. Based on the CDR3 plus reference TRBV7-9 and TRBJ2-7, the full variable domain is DTGVSQNPRHKITKRGQNVTFRCDPISEHNRLYWYRQTLGQGPEFLTYFQNEAQLEKSRLLSDRFSAERPKGSFSTLEIQRTEQGDSAMYLCAEEQGNNEQYFGPGTRLTVT.

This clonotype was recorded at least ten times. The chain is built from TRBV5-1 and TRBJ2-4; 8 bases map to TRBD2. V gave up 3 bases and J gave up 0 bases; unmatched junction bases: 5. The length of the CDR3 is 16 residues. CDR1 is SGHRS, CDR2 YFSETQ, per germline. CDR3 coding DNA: TGCGCCAGCAGCTCGGGGGGGATCATAGCCAAAAACATTCAGTACTTC. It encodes CASSSGGIIAKNIQYF.

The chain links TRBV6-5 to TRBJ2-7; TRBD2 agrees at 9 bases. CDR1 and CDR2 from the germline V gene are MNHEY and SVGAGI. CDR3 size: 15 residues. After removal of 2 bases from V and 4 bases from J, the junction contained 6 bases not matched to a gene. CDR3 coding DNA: TGTGCCAGCAGTTACGGCGGGGGGGCCCTTTACGAGCAGTACTTC. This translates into CASSYGGGALYEQYF.

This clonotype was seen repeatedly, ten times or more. CDR3 in DNA: TGCAGCGTTGGAGGGACAGGTACTGAAGCTTTCTTT. Its protein is CSVGGTGTEAFF. This sequence joins TRBV29-1 and TRBJ1-1, with 8 bases aligning to TRBD1. The length of the CDR3 is 12 residues. From germline, CDR1 is SQVTM and CDR2 ANQGSEA. The junction had 3 bases not matched to a gene; V was cut back by 4 bases and J by 5 bases. Full variable domain (remainder filled in from reference TRBV29-1 and TRBJ1-1): SAVISQKPSRDICQRGTSLTIQCQVDSQVTMMFWYRQQPGQSLTLIATANQGSEATYESGFVIDKFPISRPNLTFSTLTVSNMSPEDSSIYLCSVGGTGTEAFFGQGTRLTVV.